Shown below are 24 T cell receptor beta chains from a single sample sequenced in a study of CD8 T cells in ankylosing spondylitis. What these receptors recognize is not known. Findings and caveats of the study: One TCR beta motif, made up of several highly homologous variants, appeared characteristic of ankylosing spondylitis blood.

TCRdb used MiXCR to reprocess the 5' RACE reads, holding one entry per CDR3 protein. The repertoire holds 800,000 to 900,000 distinct CDR3 sequences, with 12% as singletons. Specimen: blood, either unsorted or a sorted T cell fraction (not recorded which). The receptors stem from a male donor with ankylosing spondylitis.

Only a few counts were recorded for this clonotype. The chain couples TRBV12-3 or TRBV12-4 to TRBJ2-4, with 9 positions matching TRBD2. Trimming removed 3 bases from V and 0 bases from J; junction bases left unmatched: 3. CDR3 length equals 16 residues. The CDR3 coding sequence is TGTGCCAGCAGTTTCCTAGCGGGATTAGCCAAAAACATTCAGTACTTC. Translated, it gives CASSFLAGLAKNIQYF.

V usage is TRBV12-3 or TRBV12-4 and J usage is TRBJ1-3; tentatively, D is TRBD1 (5 bases). The CDR3 sequence is 15 residues long. V gave up 11 bases and J gave up 0 bases, with 17 bases separating them. CDR3 sequence: CAADSGGASGNTIYF. In nucleotides, the CDR3 is TGTGCCGCAGACAGTGGAGGAGCCTCTGGAAACACCATATATTTT.

This clonotype was observed a handful of times. V usage is TRBV9 and J usage is TRBJ2-7; possibly TRBD2 for D (5 bases). This CDR3 comprises 12 residues. The ends were cut back, 2 bases at V and 7 bases at J, with 10 bases in the middle. Germline CDR1 reads SGDLS; CDR2 reads YYNGEE. CDR3 region: CASSVQTGEQYF. CDR3 nucleotide sequence: TGTGCCAGCAGCGTCCAGACGGGGGAGCAGTACTTC.

This clonotype appeared many times. The CDR3 sequence is CASSYYPGRANEKLFF. CDR3 nucleotides: TGTGCCAGCAGTTACTATCCGGGACGGGCTAATGAAAAACTGTTTTTT. This chain uses TRBV6-2 or TRBV6-3 with TRBJ1-4; tentative D call: TRBD1 (5 bases). Germline loops: CDR1 MNHEY, CDR2 SVGEGT. This CDR3 contains 16 residues. V was trimmed by 1 base and J by 3 bases, leaving 12 bases between them.

V is TRBV6-5 and J is TRBJ2-4, with TRBD1 matching over 7 bases. The V gene end was trimmed by 2 bases and the J gene end by 3 bases; junction bases not matched to a gene: 4. The CDR3 is made up of 15 amino acids. Germline-derived CDR1 and CDR2 are MNHEY and SVGAGI. The CDR3 spells CASSYQGQVKNIQYF. The CDR3 bases are TGTGCCAGCAGTTACCAAGGACAGGTCAAAAACATTCAGTACTTC.

The sample holds a few counts of this clonotype. The chain has TRBV9 and TRBJ2-2; 9 bases agree with TRBD2. The CDR3 consists of 15 residues. V shed 5 bases and J 1 base; nucleotides not matched to a gene: 3. The germline CDR1 and CDR2 sequences are SGDLS and YYNGEE. The CDR3 loop is CASRAAGGNTGELFF. CDR3 coding DNA: TGTGCCAGCAGGGCAGCGGGAGGGAACACCGGGGAGCTGTTTTTT.

This clonotype appeared a few times. The rearrangement links TRBV20-1 to TRBJ2-7; no reliable D call. The length of the CDR3 is 14 residues. V was trimmed by 6 bases and J by 5 bases, leaving 20 bases between them. CDR1 and CDR2 from the germline V gene are DFQATT and SNEGSKA (reference sequence). The CDR3 region is CSAGPIATVNEQYF. As DNA, the CDR3 is TGCAGTGCCGGGCCGATAGCCACGGTAAACGAGCAGTACTTC.

This clonotype was detected a few times. The V and J genes are TRBV7-9 and TRBJ1-2; 9 bases match TRBD1. Germline V gene lookup returns CDR1 SEHNR and CDR2 FQNEAQ (reference sequence). The CDR3 loop spans 14 amino acids. V trimming: 2 bases; J trimming: 8 bases; junction bases outside the gene matches: 6. This chain's CDR3 is CASSLIGQGRGYTF. The DNA of the CDR3 is TGTGCCAGCAGCTTAATCGGACAGGGGAGAGGCTACACCTTC. The entire variable domain, with the rest obtained from reference TRBV7-9 and TRBJ1-2, is as follows: DTGVSQNPRHKITKRGQNVTFRCDPISEHNRLYWYRQTLGQGPEFLTYFQNEAQLEKSRLLSDRFSAERPKGSFSTLEIQRTEQGDSAMYLCASSLIGQGRGYTFGSGTRLTVV.

This clonotype has a handful of counts. In nucleotides, the CDR3 is TGCGCCAGCAGCTTGGGGGGAATATTGCAGCCCCAGCATTTT. Encoded protein: CASSLGGILQPQHF. This chain uses TRBV5-1 with TRBJ1-5, with D unclear. V lost 0 bases and J lost 7, with 11 bases in between. This CDR3 contains 14 residues. The germline gives CDR1 SGHRS, CDR2 YFSETQ.

The DNA of the CDR3 is TGCAGTGCTAGATACGGACAGGGAGGCGCCTACGAGCAGTACTTC. Translating gives CSARYGQGGAYEQYF. The chain links TRBV20-1 to TRBJ2-7; 8 nucleotides align to TRBD1. J lost 2 bases, V lost 2 bases, and 8 bases had no gene match. The CDR3 runs 15 residues. Germline CDR1 DFQATT, CDR2 SNEGSKA (reference sequence).

The table lists this clonotype with many counts. The rearrangement links TRBV10-3 to TRBJ1-1; perhaps TRBD1 as D (6 bases). This CDR3 has 16 amino acids. The germline gives CDR1 ENHRY, CDR2 SYGVKD. Trimming took off 8 bases at V and 4 bases at J, with 23 bases between the two ends. As DNA, the CDR3 is TGTGCCATCGGGGGCGGCAGGGAGGGGTTGAGCACTGAAGCTTTCTTT. Residues: CAIGGGREGLSTEAFF.

The V gene is TRBV6-6, the J gene TRBJ1-1; TRBD1 might be the D (5 bases). Looked up from germline, CDR1 is MNHNY and CDR2 is SVGAGI (reference sequence). CDR3 size: 13 residues. Trimming took 2 bases from V and 10 from J, leaving 14 bases between them. This CDR3 is CASSYIHVGTAFF. The CDR3, as DNA: TGTGCCAGCAGTTACATCCACGTGGGGACAGCTTTCTTT.

V is TRBV24-1 and J is TRBJ1-2, with D unclear. The CDR3 consists of 14 residues. V was clipped by 4 bases and J by 0 bases, with 8 bases between them. Per the germline V gene, CDR1 is KGHDR and CDR2 is SFDVKD. The DNA for the CDR3 is TGTGCCACCAGTGACCGTATCACTAACTATGGCTACACCTTC. Its translation is CATSDRITNYGYTF.

There are many counts of this clonotype. The chain combines TRBV20-1 with TRBJ1-1, with a tentative D call TRBD1 (6 bases). The germline V gene has CDR1 DFQATT and CDR2 SNEGSKA (reference sequence). V dropped 2 bases and J dropped 2 bases, with 12 bases sitting between them. The CDR3 loop spans 14 amino acids. CDR3 coding DNA: TGCAGTGCTAGAAACAGGGTGGGAAACACTGAAGCTTTCTTT. This encodes CSARNRVGNTEAFF.

This clonotype has only a few counts. The chain combines TRBV28 with TRBJ1-6; D is possibly TRBD1 (5 bases). Germline V gene sequence: CDR1 MDHEN, CDR2 SYDVKM. This CDR3 is built from 16 residues. The V and J ends lost 6 bases and 0 bases respectively, with 12 bases between them. CDR3 residues: CASSPAGGSYNSPLHF. CDR3 coding DNA: TGTGCCAGCAGCCCGGCCGGGGGCTCCTATAATTCACCCCTCCACTTT.

This clonotype was seen more than once but under ten times. The chain combines TRBV12-3 or TRBV12-4 with TRBJ1-1, with 7 bases lining up with TRBD1. The trim removed 7 bases at V and 0 bases at J, leaving 5 bases unmatched. This CDR3 region has 14 residues. The CDR3 sequence: CASNPGQLNTEAFF. CDR3 bases: TGTGCCAGCAATCCGGGACAGCTGAACACTGAAGCTTTCTTT.

Turning to this clonotype: A much larger clone differs from this one at a single base, so this may be a read error. This chain connects TRBV28 to TRBJ1-2; D not certain. The ends were cut back, 3 bases at V and 3 bases at J, with 8 bases in the middle. In germline, CDR1 is MDHEN, CDR2 SYDVKM. This CDR3 spans 13 amino acids. CDR3 region: CASSFGRYYGYTF. The DNA for the CDR3 is TGTGCCAGCAGTTTCGGACGGTACTATGGCTACACCTTC.

The chain carries TRBV10-2 and TRBJ2-5; TRBD2 aligns across 7 bases. Germline CDR1 reads WSHSY; CDR2 reads SAAADI. This CDR3 contains 13 residues. V lost 6 bases and J lost 4; bases outside the gene matches: 5. The CDR3 DNA follows: TGCGCCAGCAGAATCTCGGGGGGAGAGACCCAGTACTTC. Translated, it gives CASRISGGETQYF.

This clonotype was detected many times. V gene TRBV5-1 combines with J gene TRBJ2-1; 8 bases align to TRBD1. From germline, CDR1 is SGHRS and CDR2 YFSETQ. The CDR3 has 15 amino acids. J gave up 5 bases and V 0 bases, and 4 bases lay outside the gene matches. CDR3 DNA: TGCGCCAGCAGCTTGGGACAGGGGACTCACAATGAGCAGTTCTTC. This sequence encodes CASSLGQGTHNEQFF.

J is TRBJ1-5 and V is TRBV29-1; 12 bases fit TRBD1. The germline V gene encodes CDR1 SQVTM and CDR2 ANQGSEA. Germline trimming cut 6 bases from V and 7 bases from J; bases unmatched to any gene: 7. The CDR3 spans 14 residues. The CDR3 region is CSVGPGTGGQPQHF. The CDR3, as DNA: TGCAGCGTGGGCCCTGGGACAGGGGGCCAGCCCCAGCATTTT.

The chain is built from TRBV7-3 and TRBJ2-2; unclear D gene. Trimming cost V 4 bases and J 3 bases, with 9 bases left between them. Germline values: CDR1 SGHTA, CDR2 FQGTGA. The CDR3 length is 14 residues. The CDR3 DNA follows: TGTGCCAGCAGCTCGCAGACTTACACCGGGGAGCTGTTTTTT. Its translation is CASSSQTYTGELFF.

The genes are TRBV4-3 and TRBJ2-7; the D gene is possibly TRBD1 (6 bases). Looked up from germline, CDR1 is LGHNA and CDR2 is YSLEER. V was trimmed by 4 bases and J by 5 bases, leaving 15 bases between them. The CDR3 runs to 14 residues. The CDR3 loop reads CASSPQEGGNEQYF. CDR3 nucleotide sequence: TGCGCCAGCAGCCCCCAAGAAGGGGGTAACGAGCAGTACTTC.

Only a few counts were recorded for this clonotype. The chain links TRBV5-1 to TRBJ1-1; TRBD1 matches 8 bases. CDR3 length: 13 residues. The junction had 6 bases not matched to a gene; V was cut back by 3 bases and J by 8 bases. Germline V gene data show CDR1 as SGHRS and CDR2 as YFSETQ. The CDR3 bases are TGCGCCAGCAGCTCCCGAAGGACAGGGGAAGCTTTCTTT. This codes for CASSSRRTGEAFF.

The chain recombines TRBV7-2 with TRBJ2-7; D call uncertain. V was trimmed by 3 bases and J by 6 bases, leaving 15 bases between them. This CDR3 contains 14 residues. The germline V gene encodes CDR1 SGHTA and CDR2 FQGNSA. The CDR3 sequence: CASSLLGASLEQYF. DNA for the CDR3: TGTGCCAGCAGCTTGCTCGGAGCGTCCCTCGAGCAGTACTTC. Complete variable domain (other parts from reference TRBV7-2 and TRBJ2-7): GAGVSQSPSNKVTEKGKDVELRCDPISGHTALYWYRQSLGQGLEFLIYFQGNSAPDKSGLPSDRFSAERTGGSVSTLTIQRTQQEDSAVYLCASSLLGASLEQYFGPGTRLTVT.